These 8 T cell receptor beta chains originate from one sample sequenced in a study of blood T cell repertoires in COVID-19. Sequenced by immunoSEQ multiplex PCR; TCRdb stores in-frame clones only, minus some. The profile shows 150,000 to 200,000 clones, roughly 89% of them singletons. Sequenced sample: peripheral blood. Source of these receptors: a woman in her 70s with COVID-19, enrolled during active disease.

The rearrangement joins TRBV9 to TRBJ2-1, with 9 bases aligning to TRBD1. The CDR3 covers 16 residues. CDR1 is SGDLS and CDR2 is YYNGEE in the germline V gene. Trimming at V came to 4 bases and at J to 8 bases, leaving 13 bases not matched to a gene. Here the CDR3 reads CASSPLGGTGSHEQFF. In DNA, the CDR3 is TGTGCCAGCAGCCCACTGGGGGGGACAGGGTCCCATGAGCAGTTCTTC.

Only one count was recorded for this clone. The rearrangement links TRBV14 to TRBJ2-5; TRBD2 is a possible D gene (5 bases). The V end lost 4 bases, the J end lost 5 bases, and 20 bases lay between the germline ends. CDR3 length equals 16 residues. The germline V gene encodes CDR1 SGHDN and CDR2 FVKESK. This chain's CDR3 is CASSPSWRPKAETQYF. The CDR3 region has the DNA TGTGCCAGCAGCCCCTCTTGGAGGCCCAAAGCGGAGACCCAGTACTTC.

The chain has TRBV9 and TRBJ1-6; the D is unclear. V was pared by 0 bases and J by 7 bases, with 8 bases between. From germline, CDR1 is SGDLS and CDR2 YYNGEE. The CDR3 runs 14 residues. CDR3 nucleotide sequence: TGTGCCAGCAGCGTAGCTCCGGGGAATTCACCCCTCCACTTT. Translated: CASSVAPGNSPLHF.

This chain connects TRBV19 to TRBJ1-5; tentatively, D is TRBD1 (6 bases). Germline V gives CDR1 LNHDA, CDR2 SQIVND (reference sequence). The CDR3 has 13 residues. V lost 0 bases and J 6 bases, leaving 6 bases between the germline ends. The CDR3: CASSIDRGQPQHF. CDR3 coding DNA: TGTGCCAGTAGTATAGACAGGGGTCAGCCCCAGCATTTT.

The rearrangement links TRBV19 to TRBJ1-5; no reliable D call. The CDR3 is made up of 15 amino acids. CDR1 is LNHDA, CDR2 SQIVND, per germline (reference sequence). Trimming removed 3 bases from V and 5 bases from J, with 14 bases in between. For the CDR3, the DNA is TGTGCCAGTAGTATGGATAGACCACGGGATCAGCCCCAGCATTTT. The encoded protein is CASSMDRPRDQPQHF.

This chain joins TRBV12-3 or TRBV12-4 and TRBJ1-5; D remains ambiguous. The CDR3 is 13 residues long. Trimming removed 5 bases from V and 4 bases from J, with 9 bases in between. DNA of the CDR3: TGTGCCAGCAGTCCGGACTGGAATCAGCCCCAGCATTTT. This encodes CASSPDWNQPQHF.

The J gene is TRBJ2-7, the V gene TRBV3-1 (or the pseudogene TRBV3-2); a weak D match, TRBD1 (5 bases). Trimming removed 1 base at V and 5 bases at J, with 9 bases between. This CDR3 contains 13 residues. Germline CDR1 reads LGHDT; CDR2 reads YNNKEL (reference sequence). CDR3 region: CASSQGSGNEQYF. The DNA for the CDR3 is TGTGCCAGCAGCCAAGGATCAGGGAACGAGCAGTACTTC.

The CDR3 loop is CASRNGQGTSYEQYF. As DNA, the CDR3 is TGTGCCAGCAGAAACGGACAGGGGACATCCTACGAGCAGTACTTC. The V call is TRBV19, the J call TRBJ2-7; 9 nucleotides line up with TRBD1. CDR1 and CDR2 (germline): LNHDA, SQIVND (reference sequence). Losses at the gene ends were 9 bases for V and 1 base for J; bases not matched to a gene: 10. This CDR3 has 15 residues.